This T cell receptor (beta chain) was observed in a study of T cells in Graves' hyperthyroidism and ophthalmopathy. Notes on the study in general: Blood also held most thyroid clonotypes expanded beyond 0.001. In the analysis, a 13 V-J model separated ophthalmopathy from stable hyperthyroidism.

J lost 7 bases, V lost 0 bases, and 13 bases had no gene match. CDR3 length: 17 amino acids. Germline assignment: CDR1 SGHAT and CDR2 FQNNGV. The investigators amplified TCR beta CDR3 regions from RNA transcripts. Carried out on the TCR CDR3, a first-round RT-PCR used the HTBI primer set. TCRdb reanalysed the multiplex PCR reads using MiXCR and keeps one entry per CDR3 protein. Found here are about 290,000 distinct CDR3 sequences, about an eighth of them singletons; the top ten hold 7.5% to 8%. Patients with uncontrolled infections, other autoimmune diseases, pregnancy or lactation were excluded. Isolation of PBMCs was performed on 8.5 to 10 ml fresh peripheral blood. The sample holds many counts of this clonotype. Antigen specificity is unknown.

Sequencing was carried out using blood. This rearrangement joins TRBV11-2 to TRBJ2-7; 9 bases line up with TRBD2. This receptor was identified in a woman between 25 and 40 years old with Graves' hyperthyroidism that later progressed to Graves' ophthalmopathy. The CDR3 spells CASSLDRKLAGLWEQYF. The CDR3 nucleotides read TGTGCCAGCAGCTTAGATAGGAAGCTAGCGGGACTGTGGGAGCAGTACTTC.